This T cell receptor (beta chain) was captured in a study of T cell repertoires in cytomegalovirus infection. TCRdb reprocessed the reads via MiXCR and lists one record per CDR3 protein. In the table there are some 940,000 distinct CDR3 sequences, about a third of which are singletons. Trimming pared 8 bases from V and 6 bases from J, leaving 12 bases between. Germline-derived CDR1 and CDR2 are SGHTA and FQGNSA. The CDR3 length is 12 residues. This clonotype showed up many times. The antigen is undetermined. This receptor was taken from a human donor in good health (CMV status not recorded). Some clones in this sample may be carry-over from other donors' samples. Specimen: cultured CD8+ T cells from PBMCs, collected from culture after CMV antigen stimulation. The chain combines TRBV7-2 with TRBJ2-3, with D unresolved. CDR3 protein: CASGKLGDTQYF. The CDR3 DNA reads TGTGCCAGCGGCAAATTGGGGGATACGCAGTATTTT.